Given below is one T cell receptor (beta chain) in context. This CDR3 has 13 residues. Trimming removed 6 bases from V and 6 bases from J; junction bases left unmatched: 5. CDR1 is MNHEY and CDR2 is SMNVEV in the germline V gene (reference sequence). The record originates from a study of CD8 T cells in Susac syndrome. After extraction with the RNeasy kit, about 0.45 to 1 ug of the RNA was reverse transcribed using random hexamers. An immunoSEQ multiplex PCR amplified TCR beta CDR3 over 54 Vbeta and 13 Jbeta. Via MiXCR, TCRdb re-called the immunoSEQ multiplex PCR reads, giving one row per CDR3 protein. In the table there are fewer than 150,000 distinct CDR3 sequences, over 85% of which are singletons. Sequencing of TCR beta was undertaken in CD8+ and CD4+ T cells derived from blood. Healthy donors served as age- and sex-matched controls. Negative isolation was used for CD8+ and CD4+ T cells and FACS enrichment for TEMRA cells.

The rearrangement links TRBV27 to TRBJ1-5; 7 bases are shared with TRBD1. The specimen sequenced was CD8+ T cells from PBMCs. The receptor was derived from a human donor in good health. CDR3 region: CASSGQVGQPQHF. CDR3 nucleotides: TGTGCCAGCAGCGGACAGGTTGGTCAGCCCCAGCATTTT.